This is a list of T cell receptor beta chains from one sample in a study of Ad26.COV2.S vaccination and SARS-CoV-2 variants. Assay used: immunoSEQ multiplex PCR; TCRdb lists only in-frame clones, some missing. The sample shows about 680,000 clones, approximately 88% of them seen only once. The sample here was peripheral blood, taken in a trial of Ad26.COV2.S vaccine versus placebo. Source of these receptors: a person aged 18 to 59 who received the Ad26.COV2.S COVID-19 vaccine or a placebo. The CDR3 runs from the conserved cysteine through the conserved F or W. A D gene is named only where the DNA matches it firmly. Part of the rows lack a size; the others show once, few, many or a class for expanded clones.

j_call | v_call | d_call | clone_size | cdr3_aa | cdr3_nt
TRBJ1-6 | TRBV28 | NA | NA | CASSLMAGLPSGSPLHF | TGTGCCAGCAGCCTAATGGCAGGGCTCCCTTCGGGTTCACCCCTCCACTTT
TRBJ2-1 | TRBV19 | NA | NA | CASTSPQIWNEQFF | TGTGCCAGTACCTCTCCCCAGATTTGGAATGAGCAGTTCTTC
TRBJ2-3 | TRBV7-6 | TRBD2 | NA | CASSLGSGGAGTDTQYF | TGTGCCAGCAGCCTAGGCAGCGGGGGGGCCGGCACAGATACGCAGTATTTT
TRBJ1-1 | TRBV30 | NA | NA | CAFSLNTEAFF | TGTGCCTTTTCACTGAACACTGAAGCTTTCTTT
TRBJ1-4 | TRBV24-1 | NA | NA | CATSDLGEKLFF | TGTGCCACCAGTGATTTAGGCGAAAAACTGTTTTTT
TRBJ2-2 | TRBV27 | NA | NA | CASWTARGTGELFF | TGTGCCAGCTGGACAGCAAGGGGCACCGGGGAGCTGTTTTTT
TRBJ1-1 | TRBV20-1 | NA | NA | CSATENTEAFF | TGCAGTGCAACAGAGAACACTGAAGCTTTCTTT
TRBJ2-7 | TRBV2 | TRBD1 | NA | CASSVGQGGEQYF | TGTGCCAGCAGTGTTGGACAGGGGGGCGAGCAGTACTTC
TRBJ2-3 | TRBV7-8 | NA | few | CASSPGADTQYF | TGTGCCAGCAGTCCGGGTGCAGATACGCAGTATTTT
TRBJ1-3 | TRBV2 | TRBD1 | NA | CASRKTGVGNTIYF | TGTGCCAGCAGGAAGACAGGGGTTGGAAACACCATATATTTT
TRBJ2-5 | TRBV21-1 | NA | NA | CASSNHRRRGETQYF | TGTGCCAGCAGCAACCACCGGCGGCGGGGAGAGACCCAGTACTTC
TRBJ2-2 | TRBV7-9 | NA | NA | CASSLDTGELFF | TGTGCCAGCAGCCTTGACACCGGGGAGCTGTTTTTT
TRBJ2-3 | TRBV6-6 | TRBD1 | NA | CASSSQGGSDTQYF | TGTGCCAGCAGTTCACAGGGGGGCTCAGATACGCAGTATTTT
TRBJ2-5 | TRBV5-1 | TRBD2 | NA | CASSLTSGPQETQYF | TGCGCCAGCAGCTTGACTAGCGGACCGCAAGAGACCCAGTACTTC
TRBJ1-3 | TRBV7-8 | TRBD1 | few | CASSPTGWRLLGNTIYF | TGTGCCAGCAGCCCGACAGGGTGGAGACTCTTAGGAAACACCATATATTTT
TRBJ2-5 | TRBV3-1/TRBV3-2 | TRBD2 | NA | CASSPVTSGYETQYF | TGTGCCAGCAGCCCAGTCACTAGCGGGTATGAGACCCAGTACTTC
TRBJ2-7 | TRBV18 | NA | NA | CASSPQGGGSYEQYF | TGTGCCAGCTCACCACAGGGAGGTGGGTCCTACGAGCAGTACTTC
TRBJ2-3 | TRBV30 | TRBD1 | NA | CAWSAMTGGVDTQYF | TGTGCCTGGAGTGCGATGACAGGGGGCGTAGATACGCAGTATTTT
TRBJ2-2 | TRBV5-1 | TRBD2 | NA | CASSPTSANTGELFF | TGCGCCAGCAGCCCGACTAGCGCGAACACCGGGGAGCTGTTTTTT
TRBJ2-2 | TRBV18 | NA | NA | CASSPPSMGNTGELFF | TGTGCCAGCTCACCACCCAGCATGGGGAACACCGGGGAGCTGTTTTTT
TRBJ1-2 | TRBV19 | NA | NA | CASTKDSKPLPFGYTF | TGTGCCAGTACCAAGGACAGTAAACCCCTTCCCTTTGGCTACACCTTC
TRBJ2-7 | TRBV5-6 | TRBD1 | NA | CASSGQGAWYEQYF | TGTGCCAGCAGCGGACAGGGCGCCTGGTACGAGCAGTACTTC
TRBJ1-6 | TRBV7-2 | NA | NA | CASSLAQLNSPLHF | TGTGCCAGCAGCTTAGCTCAATTGAATTCACCCCTCCACTTT
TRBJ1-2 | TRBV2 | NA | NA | CASREVAYGYTF | TGTGCCAGCAGGGAAGTTGCCTATGGCTACACCTTC
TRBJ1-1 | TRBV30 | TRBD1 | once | CAWSGSGQAPLAFF | TGTGCCTGGAGTGGGTCAGGACAGGCGCCTCTAGCTTTCTTT
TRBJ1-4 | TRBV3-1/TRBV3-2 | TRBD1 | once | CASSQETGPNEKLFF | TGTGCCAGCAGCCAAGAGACAGGGCCTAATGAAAAACTGTTTTTT
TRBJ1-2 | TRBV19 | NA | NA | CASSIDRPASYGYTF | TGTGCCAGTAGTATAGATCGGCCAGCGTCGTATGGCTACACCTTC
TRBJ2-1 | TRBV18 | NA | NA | CASSPRDEQFF | TGTGCCAGCTCACCACGAGATGAGCAGTTCTTC
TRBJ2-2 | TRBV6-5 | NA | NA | CASRQGNTGELFF | TGTGCCAGCAGACAGGGGAACACCGGGGAGCTGTTTTTT
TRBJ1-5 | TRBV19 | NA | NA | CASSTDTNQPQHF | TGTGCCAGTAGTACGGACACGAATCAGCCCCAGCATTTT
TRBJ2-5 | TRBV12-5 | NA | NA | CASGLVLQGDETQYF | TGTGCTAGTGGTTTGGTACTACAGGGAGACGAGACCCAGTACTTC
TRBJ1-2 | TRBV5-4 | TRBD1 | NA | CASSAGQAYGYTF | TGTGCCAGCAGCGCCGGACAGGCCTATGGCTACACCTTC
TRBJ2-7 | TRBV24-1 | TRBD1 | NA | CATSDSGQGASYEQYF | TGTGCCACCAGTGATTCCGGACAGGGGGCTTCCTACGAGCAGTACTTC
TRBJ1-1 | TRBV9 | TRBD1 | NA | CASGRGPWTEAFF | TGTGCCAGTGGAAGGGGGCCCTGGACTGAAGCTTTCTTT
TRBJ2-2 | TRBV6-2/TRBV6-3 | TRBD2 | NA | CASSHSGEGGELFF | TGTGCCAGCAGTCATAGCGGGGAAGGCGGGGAGCTGTTTTTT
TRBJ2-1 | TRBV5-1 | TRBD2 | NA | CASSSSGGVPEQFF | TGCGCCAGCAGCTCTAGCGGAGGGGTCCCTGAGCAGTTCTTC
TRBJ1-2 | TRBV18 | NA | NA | CASSPQRNDGYTF | TGTGCCAGCTCACCACAAAGAAACGATGGCTACACCTTC